One and the same sample provided the 10 T cell receptor beta chains below, sequenced in a study of molecular identifiers for immune sequencing clone quantification. TCRdb reprocessed the PCR reads with MiXCR, giving one entry per CDR3 protein. The table has around 470,000 distinct CDR3 sequences, around 23% seen once. The sample consisted of naive CD8+ T cells from blood, with Jurkat cell RNA spiked in. Subset indicated: FACS-sorted CD8+CD4-CCR7+CD45RA+ naive T cells. These receptors all come from a human donor in good health. Some libraries in this study had Jurkat cell RNA spiked in.

Notes on this clonotype: One junction end disagrees with the germline gene, perhaps due to a read error. This chain links TRBV4-1 with TRBJ1-1; D is possibly TRBD1 (5 bases). Germline CDR1 and CDR2: MGHRA and YSYEKL. CDR3 length equals 15 residues. The CDR3 DNA reads as TGCGCCAGCAGCCCGGTGGGGGGGGTAAACATTGAAGCTTTCTTT. Translating it yields CASSPVGGVNIEAFF.

With regard to this clonotype: A much more abundant neighbour one base away suggests this may be a read error. The CDR3, as DNA: TGCAGCGTTGAAGTTGTGCAGGACAGGGGGCTCATTGCCGGGGAGCTGTTTTTT. Its translation: CSVEVVQDRGLIAGELFF. This sequence joins TRBV29-1 and TRBJ2-2; TRBD1 matches 11 bases. The trim removed 1 base at V and 6 bases at J, leaving 13 bases unmatched. Germline lookup yields CDR1 SQVTM and CDR2 ANQGSEA. This CDR3 comprises 18 residues.

This clonotype was counted a few times. The gene calls are TRBV19 and TRBJ2-7, with D possibly being TRBD1 or TRBD2 (5 bases each). The CDR3 consists of 19 residues. Germline lookup yields CDR1 LNHDA and CDR2 SQIVND (reference sequence). Between the trimmed V and J ends, which lost 6 bases and 1 base, there was a span of 28 bases. CDR3 DNA: TGTGCCAGTAGCACCCTAAGTGGTAAATTGGGACGAGGGTCCTACGAGCAGTACTTC. Translation: CASSTLSGKLGRGSYEQYF.

Notes on this clonotype: Since a much larger clone is just one base distant, this may be a read error. CDR3 bases: TGTACCAGCAGTGCAGTCTACGAGCAGTACTTC. It yields the protein CTSSAVYEQYF. V usage is TRBV25-1 and J usage is TRBJ2-7; D unclear. Germline CDR1 MGHDK, CDR2 SYGVNS. The length of the CDR3 is 11 residues.

This rearrangement joins TRBV15 to TRBJ1-1, with unresolved D. This CDR3 has 13 amino acids. Germline V gene sequence: CDR1 LNHNV, CDR2 YYDKDF (reference sequence). Trimming stripped 0 bases from V and 6 bases from J, with 8 bases between. The CDR3 coding sequence is TGTGCCACCAGCAGAGATCGTGGGGCTGAAGCTTTCTTT. Protein sequence: CATSRDRGAEAFF.

This clonotype was counted only a few times. The chain links TRBV28 to TRBJ2-2; 7 bases agree with TRBD2. V trimming: 3 bases; J trimming: 5 bases; junction bases outside the gene matches: 9. The V gene's germline CDR1 is MDHEN and CDR2 SYDVKM. The CDR3 length is 16 residues. The CDR3 reads CASSLVGGGRTGELFF. The CDR3, as DNA: TGTGCCAGCAGTTTGGTCGGGGGAGGGCGGACCGGGGAGCTGTTTTTT.

This clonotype was seen many times. CDR3 DNA: TGCGCCAGCAGCCAAGATCCCCGGGGAACTGGAAACACCATATATTTT. Its protein is CASSQDPRGTGNTIYF. V is TRBV4-3 and J is TRBJ1-3; no clear D gene. There are 16 residues in the CDR3. Trimming shortened V by 0 bases and J by 2 bases, and 11 bases separated the two germline ends. The germline V gene encodes CDR1 LGHNA and CDR2 YSLEER.

Concerning this clonotype: A junction end diverges from the germline sequence, so it may reflect a read error. The rearrangement links TRBV5-3 to TRBJ1-2; D is ambiguous. TRBV5-3 is an open reading frame, and its role is uncertain. The CDR3 has 16 residues. CDR3 nucleotide sequence: TGTGCCAGCAGCTTGGGAGCCGGGAAGGGAGGCTATGGCTACACCTTC. Amino acid sequence: CASSLGAGKGGYGYTF.

Concerning this clonotype: With a much larger clone just one base away, this may be a read error. V is TRBV28 and J is TRBJ2-5; 7 bases match TRBD2. Germline V gene data show CDR1 as MDHEN and CDR2 as SYDVKM. This CDR3 contains 16 residues. V lost 5 bases to trimming and J lost 0 bases; unmatched junction nucleotides: 9. CDR3 coding DNA: TGTGCCAGCAGTCCAACTGACGGGGGGTACCAAGAGACCCAGTACTTC. Protein product: CASSPTDGGYQETQYF.

This chain links TRBV5-1 with TRBJ2-3; D might be TRBD1 (6 bases). Trimming left V 4 bases short and J 2 bases short, with 14 bases between. CDR3 length: 15 amino acids. Per the germline V gene, CDR1 is SGHRS and CDR2 is YFSETQ. This CDR3 reads CASSPGEGATDTQYF. DNA for the CDR3: TGCGCCAGCAGCCCAGGGGAAGGGGCCACAGATACGCAGTATTTT.